Following are 15 T cell receptor beta chains from one sample sequenced in a study of T cells in localized non-small cell lung cancer. Repertoires were generated with immunoSEQ multiplex PCR, while TCRdb's copy carries only in-frame clones and drops some. The sample contains under 9,000 clones, 80% to 90% of which appear only once. The sequencing used peripheral blood, collected before any cancer treatment. These receptors were collected from a male donor at least 60 years old with stage III lung adenocarcinoma.

The V gene is TRBV11-2, the J gene TRBJ2-1, with a possible D match to TRBD2 (7 bases). This CDR3 comprises 19 residues. The V gene's germline CDR1 is SGHAT and CDR2 FQNNGV. Deletions cut 0 bases from V and 8 bases from J, with 26 bases between. As DNA, the CDR3 is TGTGCCAGCAGCTTAGAGAGGACGGCGGGGCGGGGGCGCGGGGATGAGCAGTTCTTC. This codes for CASSLERTAGRGRGDEQFF.

This clone was counted a few times. The chain is built from TRBV2 and TRBJ1-2, with 7 bases aligning to TRBD1. This CDR3 comprises 15 residues. The junction had 14 bases not matched to a gene; V was cut back by 7 bases and J by 6 bases. The germline V gene has CDR1 SNHLY and CDR2 FYNNEI. DNA of the CDR3: TGTGCCAGCAATCAACAGGGGAGGGAGAGCAATGGCTACACCTTC. Translating gives CASNQQGRESNGYTF. Filled out from reference TRBV2 and TRBJ1-2, the complete variable domain reads EPEVTQTPSHQVTQMGQEVILRCVPISNHLYFYWYRQILGQKVEFLVSFYNNEISEKSEIFDDQFSVERPDGSNFTLKIRSTKLEDSAMYFCASNQQGRESNGYTFGSGTRLTVV.

The chain joins TRBV4-3 to TRBJ2-7; no firm D call. This CDR3 region has 14 residues. The germline V and J ends were trimmed by 4 bases and 1 base, with 11 bases remaining between them. CDR1 and CDR2 from the germline V gene are LGHNA and YSLEER. Here the CDR3 DNA reads TGCGCCAGCAGCCCCGGACGTCTATCCTACGAGCAGTACTTC. It is translated as CASSPGRLSYEQYF.

A single count supports this clone. V is TRBV7-9 and J is TRBJ2-5; no definite D call. In germline, CDR1 is SEHNR, CDR2 FQNEAQ (reference sequence). Trimming removed 11 bases at V and 5 bases at J, with 3 bases between. The CDR3 is 8 amino acids. CDR3 coding DNA: TGTGCCGGGGAGACCCAGTACTTC. Protein sequence: CAGETQYF.

The chain joins TRBV5-6 to TRBJ2-5; 7 bases map to TRBD2. CDR1 is SGHDT, CDR2 YYEEEE, per germline. The CDR3 spans 13 residues. V was clipped by 3 bases and J by 4 bases; unmatched bases: 3. As DNA, the CDR3 is TGTGCCAGCAGCTCCCTAGCGGTAGAGACCCAGTACTTC. Translated, it gives CASSSLAVETQYF.

This rearrangement joins TRBV15 to TRBJ1-1; 7 positions agree with TRBD1. The germline V gene encodes CDR1 LNHNV and CDR2 YYDKDF (reference sequence). CDR3 length: 12 residues. V lost 6 bases to trimming and J lost 8 bases; unmatched junction nucleotides: 6. CDR3 in amino acids: CATSPNRGEAFF. CDR3 nucleotides: TGTGCCACCAGTCCTAACAGGGGAGAAGCTTTCTTT.

The gene calls are TRBV6-5 and TRBJ2-5; D is uncertain. The CDR3 spans 13 residues. CDR1 is MNHEY and CDR2 is SVGAGI in the germline V gene. V gave up 5 bases and J gave up 7 bases, with 14 bases separating them. The CDR3 here is CASSKPLGWTQYF. The CDR3 DNA sequence: TGTGCCAGCAGTAAGCCCCTGGGGTGGACCCAGTACTTC.

The J gene is TRBJ1-4, the V gene TRBV4-1, with 8 positions matching TRBD1. Germline V gives CDR1 MGHRA, CDR2 YSYEKL. Trimming at V came to 0 bases and at J to 2 bases, leaving 2 bases not matched to a gene. This CDR3 spans 16 amino acids. The CDR3 DNA sequence: TGCGCCAGCAGCCAAGAGACAGGGGACACTAATGAAAAACTGTTTTTT. Translating it yields CASSQETGDTNEKLFF.

The CDR3 nucleotides read TGTGCCAGCAGCTTAGGGAACCAGGGGCGCGGGGAGACCCAGTACTTC. Protein product: CASSLGNQGRGETQYF. The chain combines TRBV11-1 with TRBJ2-5, with a tentative D call TRBD1 (6 bases). Germline V gene lookup returns CDR1 SGHAT and CDR2 FQDESV (reference sequence). The CDR3 is 16 amino acids. Trimming left V 1 base short and J 5 bases short, with 17 bases between.

The chain recombines TRBV11-2 with TRBJ2-7; D is undetermined. This CDR3 contains 13 residues. Germline CDR1 and CDR2: SGHAT and FQNNGV. Trimming stripped 5 bases from V and 4 bases from J, with 12 bases between. In DNA form, the CDR3 reads TGTGCCAGCAGCCACGTGGTGAAGTACGAGCAGTACTTC. This translates into CASSHVVKYEQYF. The full variable domain, with the rest looked up from reference TRBV11-2 and TRBJ2-7, is EAGVAQSPRYKIIEKRQSVAFWCNPISGHATLYWYQQILGQGPKLLIQFQNNGVVDDSQLPKDRFSAERLKGVDSTLKIQPAKLEDSAVYLCASSHVVKYEQYFGPGTRLTVT.

The chain combines TRBV7-6 with TRBJ1-2, with 8 positions matching TRBD1. Losses at the gene ends were 2 bases for V and 3 bases for J; bases not matched to a gene: 5. Germline V gene lookup returns CDR1 SGHVS and CDR2 FNYEAQ. There are 15 residues in the CDR3. DNA of the CDR3: TGTGCCAGCAGCTTAACCTCGGACAGGGACTATGGCTACACCTTC. It encodes CASSLTSDRDYGYTF.

The rearrangement joins TRBV6-1 to TRBJ1-2; TRBD1 agrees at 7 bases. The CDR3 runs to 13 residues. The germline CDR1 and CDR2 sequences are MNHNS and SASEGT. With 8 bases clipped from V and 5 bases from J, the junction kept 8 bases outside the gene matches. CDR3 region: CASAEGDSYGYTF. The CDR3, as DNA: TGTGCCAGCGCTGAGGGGGACAGTTATGGCTACACCTTC.

This chain joins TRBV5-4 and TRBJ2-6; D remains unclear. Deletions cut 0 bases from V and 1 base from J, with 5 bases between. Germline assignment: CDR1 SGHNT and CDR2 YYREEE (reference sequence). The CDR3 sequence is 15 residues long. The CDR3 region has the DNA TGTGCCAGCAGCTTGGAAGGATCTGGGGCCAACGTCCTGACTTTC. This translates into CASSLEGSGANVLTF.

The chain carries TRBV5-5 and TRBJ2-1; 11 bases line up with TRBD2. V trimming: 1 base; J trimming: 5 bases; junction bases outside the gene matches: 8. This CDR3 is built from 17 residues. The V gene's germline CDR1 is SGHKS and CDR2 YYEKEE (reference sequence). The CDR3 DNA sequence: TGTGCCAGCAGCTTGAATCCACTAGCGGGAGCCCACAATGAGCAGTTCTTC. Its translation is CASSLNPLAGAHNEQFF.

The rearrangement uses TRBV16 and TRBJ1-1, with unresolved D. V shed 2 bases and J shed 4 bases, with 5 bases lying between them. The CDR3 has 12 residues. CDR1 is KGHSY, CDR2 FQNENV, per germline. The chain's CDR3 is CASSQPITEAFF. The CDR3 bases are TGTGCCAGCAGCCAACCAATCACTGAAGCTTTCTTT.